These 30 T cell receptor beta chains came from one sample sequenced in a study of blood T cell repertoires in COVID-19 (dated by TCRdb to about 2020). Library preparation was by the immunoSEQ multiplex PCR assay. In TCRdb, the immuneACCESS table is reduced to in-frame sequences with V and J assigned. These tables do not hold every clone; where another copy was compared, an unresolved V gene accounts for under half, and the others remain unexplained. The sample table contains approximately 280,000 clones; only one count was recorded for about 91% of them. Roughly an eighth of the sample comes from the top ten. Sequenced: peripheral blood. The receptor source for this set is a woman aged 60 to 75 with acute or convalescent COVID-19.

The chain combines TRBV6-2 or TRBV6-3 with TRBJ2-1, with TRBD1 matching 7 bases. There are 18 residues in the CDR3. CDR1 is MNHEY and CDR2 is SVGEGT in the germline V gene. Trimming took 7 bases from V and 12 from J; bases not matched to a gene: 27. CDR3 DNA sequence: TGTGCCAGCAACCCAGGTCCGGGACAGACGGGATCCTCCTTGCGGCAGTTCTTC. It specifies CASNPGPGQTGSSLRQFF.

This sequence joins TRBV7-9 and TRBJ1-4; 9 bases match TRBD1. The V and J ends lost 1 base and 7 bases, in that order; junction bases with no gene match: 4. Germline lookup yields CDR1 SEHNR and CDR2 FQNEAQ (reference sequence). This CDR3 has 15 residues. This CDR3 reads CASSLGGTGREKLFF. In DNA, the CDR3 is TGTGCCAGCAGCTTAGGGGGGACAGGGCGTGAAAAACTGTTTTTT.

This clone is a singleton in its sample. The chain combines TRBV6-6 with TRBJ2-1; 11 bases map to TRBD2. CDR3 length: 14 amino acids. With V trimmed by 6 bases and J by 8 bases, 6 bases remained unmatched. Germline assignment: CDR1 MNHNY and CDR2 SVGAGI (reference sequence). CDR3 region: CASSTSGGFYEQFF. The CDR3 DNA is TGTGCCAGCAGCACTAGCGGGGGATTCTATGAGCAGTTCTTC.

The chain couples TRBV4-3 to TRBJ1-5; 8 bases fit TRBD1. V dropped 4 bases and J dropped 3; count of bases not matched to a gene: 5. The CDR3 length is 15 residues. Germline V gene data show CDR1 as LGHNA and CDR2 as YSLEER. The CDR3, as DNA: TGCGCCAGCAGCCCAGGACAGGGTGTCAATCAGCCCCAGCATTTT. This encodes CASSPGQGVNQPQHF.

This chain links TRBV7-3 with TRBJ2-2; 11 nucleotides agree with TRBD2. The CDR3 totals 17 residues. V was pared by 3 bases and J by 5 bases, with 8 bases of the junction left unmatched. The germline V gene encodes CDR1 SGHTA and CDR2 FQGTGA. In nucleotides, the CDR3 is TGTGCCAGCAGCTTCGATAGCGGGAGGGCCGGTACCGGGGAGCTGTTTTTT. As protein: CASSFDSGRAGTGELFF.

The rearrangement joins TRBV6-5 to TRBJ1-1; D not resolved. CDR1 and CDR2 from the germline V gene are MNHEY and SVGAGI. This CDR3 comprises 16 residues. V was pared by 2 bases and J by 3 bases, with 16 bases between. The CDR3 region is CASSYRRVGGDTEAFF. CDR3 nucleotide sequence: TGTGCCAGCAGTTACAGACGGGTGGGTGGAGACACTGAAGCTTTCTTT.

This sequence joins TRBV29-1 and TRBJ1-1, with D tentatively TRBD1 (5 bases). CDR1 SQVTM and CDR2 ANQGSEA come from the germline V gene. Trimming shortened V by 4 bases and J by 6 bases, and 12 bases separated the two germline ends. The CDR3 contains 12 residues. The CDR3 DNA is TGCAGCGTTGTTGGGGGGTCGGCTGAAGCTTTCTTT. Residues: CSVVGGSAEAFF. The full variable domain, its missing parts supplied by reference TRBV29-1 and TRBJ1-1, is SAVISQKPSRDICQRGTSLTIQCQVDSQVTMMFWYRQQPGQSLTLIATANQGSEATYESGFVIDKFPISRPNLTFSTLTVSNMSPEDSSIYLCSVVGGSAEAFFGQGTRLTVV.

The chain joins TRBV7-3 to TRBJ2-1; D might be TRBD2 (5 bases). The CDR3 length is 13 residues. Trimming cost V 4 bases and J 2 bases, with 6 bases left between them. Germline V CDR1 and CDR2: SGHTA, FQGTGA. CDR3: CASSSGAYNEQFF. Here the CDR3 DNA reads TGTGCCAGCAGCTCCGGGGCCTACAATGAGCAGTTCTTC.

This rearrangement joins TRBV5-5 to TRBJ2-7, with a weak D call TRBD2 (6 bases). V lost 0 bases, J lost 3 bases, and 7 bases lay in between. This CDR3 is built from 13 residues. The germline gives CDR1 SGHKS, CDR2 YYEKEE (reference sequence). CDR3 protein: CASSLVADYEQYF. The CDR3 DNA sequence: TGTGCCAGCAGCTTGGTAGCGGACTACGAGCAGTACTTC.

This chain links TRBV9 with TRBJ2-2; 14 nucleotides line up with TRBD2. Germline lookup yields CDR1 SGDLS and CDR2 YYNGEE. V shed 4 bases, J shed 3 bases, and the junction held 11 bases outside the gene matches. The CDR3 runs to 19 residues. CDR3 residues: CASSSDSGTSGRHTGELFF. Here the CDR3 DNA reads TGTGCCAGCAGCTCAGATTCCGGGACTAGCGGGAGACACACCGGGGAGCTGTTTTTT.

The CDR3 is CASSTSRGRVGQNIQYF. The CDR3 nucleotides read TGTGCCAGCAGCACCTCCAGGGGTCGCGTAGGACAAAACATTCAGTACTTC. The gene calls are TRBV27 and TRBJ2-4; possibly TRBD1 for D (6 bases). This CDR3 has 17 amino acids. The ends were cut back, 6 bases at V and 5 bases at J, with 23 bases in the middle. Germline V gene data show CDR1 as MNHEY and CDR2 as SMNVEV (reference sequence).

The gene calls are TRBV2 and TRBJ2-3; perhaps TRBD2 as D (6 bases). Germline V gene lookup returns CDR1 SNHLY and CDR2 FYNNEI. The CDR3 spans 13 residues. The ends were cut back, 1 base at V and 9 bases at J, with 11 bases in the middle. The chain's CDR3 is CASSEVSRGTQYF. The DNA of the CDR3 is TGTGCCAGCAGTGAAGTTTCACGGGGGACGCAGTATTTT.

In its sample, this clone was seen once. The rearrangement joins TRBV7-9 to TRBJ1-2; 10 nucleotides match TRBD1. Per germline, CDR1 SEHNR and CDR2 FQNEAQ (reference sequence). The V and J ends lost 5 bases and 5 bases, in that order; junction bases with no gene match: 11. CDR3 length equals 16 residues. Written as DNA, the CDR3 is TGTGCCAGCAGCGAGGGTGGGACAGGGGCTTTATATGGCTACACCTTC. Its protein product is CASSEGGTGALYGYTF.

The CDR3 region is CASSQGARDQETQYF. The CDR3 bases are TGTGCCAGCAGCCAAGGCGCCAGGGATCAAGAGACCCAGTACTTC. The chain combines TRBV4-2 with TRBJ2-5; D might be TRBD1 (5 bases). The CDR3 length is 15 residues. Trimming removed 1 base at V and 2 bases at J, with 11 bases between. Germline V CDR1 and CDR2: LGHNA, YNFKEQ.

This chain links TRBV5-1 with TRBJ2-5; 9 bases line up with TRBD2. CDR3 length: 16 residues. Germline V gene lookup returns CDR1 SGHRS and CDR2 YFSETQ. V gave up 5 bases and J gave up 5 bases; unmatched junction bases: 13. The CDR3 DNA is TGCGCCAGCAGACCGACTAGCGGAACTCTAGGGGAGACCCAGTACTTC. Protein: CASRPTSGTLGETQYF.

In its sample, this clone was seen once. The chain joins TRBV4-2 to TRBJ2-4; 14 bases fit TRBD2. The length of the CDR3 is 20 residues. V gave up 3 bases and J gave up 1 base; unmatched junction bases: 11. Germline lookup yields CDR1 LGHNA and CDR2 YNFKEQ. In DNA form, the CDR3 reads TGTGCCAGCAGCCACCCTGGGACTAGCGGGAGCACCGGGGCCAAAAACATTCAGTACTTC. It is translated as CASSHPGTSGSTGAKNIQYF.

The V call is TRBV28, the J call TRBJ1-3; D uncertain. The CDR3 has 16 residues. V lost 5 bases and J lost 2, with 16 bases in between. The germline V gene encodes CDR1 MDHEN and CDR2 SYDVKM. The CDR3 sequence is CASSREYGRAGNTIYF. DNA of the CDR3: TGTGCCAGCAGTCGCGAATATGGGAGAGCTGGAAACACCATATATTTT. Using reference TRBV28 and TRBJ1-3 for the parts outside the CDR3, the full variable domain is DVKVTQSSRYLVKRTGEKVFLECVQDMDHENMFWYRQDPGLGLRLIYFSYDVKMKEKGDIPEGYSVSREKKERFSLILESASTNQTSMYLCASSREYGRAGNTIYFGEGSWLTVV.

The J gene is TRBJ2-3, the V gene TRBV6-2 or TRBV6-3; possibly TRBD2 for D (5 bases). Trimming removed 6 bases at V and 0 bases at J, with 13 bases between. The length of the CDR3 is 15 residues. Germline V gene data show CDR1 as MNHEY and CDR2 as SVGEGT. The CDR3 is CASSPGRRSTDTQYF. CDR3 nucleotide sequence: TGTGCCAGCAGCCCTGGACGGAGGAGCACAGATACGCAGTATTTT.

This clone was detected a few times. This chain joins TRBV20-1 and TRBJ2-3; D call uncertain. This CDR3 has 13 residues. V shed 3 bases and J shed 6 bases, with 13 bases lying between them. Germline CDR1 reads DFQATT; CDR2 reads SNEGSKA (reference sequence). CDR3 sequence: CSASVLVADTQYF. For the CDR3, the DNA is TGCAGTGCTAGTGTGCTAGTGGCGGATACGCAGTATTTT.

The chain links TRBV7-2 to TRBJ1-1, with D maybe TRBD1 (5 bases). CDR1 is SGHTA and CDR2 is FQGNSA in the germline V gene. This CDR3 contains 13 residues. Trimming removed 1 base at V and 6 bases at J, with 9 bases between. Here the CDR3 reads CASSLEGWAEAFF. The CDR3, as DNA: TGTGCCAGCAGCTTAGAGGGGTGGGCTGAAGCTTTCTTT.

The chain carries TRBV4-3 and TRBJ2-3, with D uncertain. Germline CDR1 is LGHNA and CDR2 is YSLEER. Deletions cut 0 bases from V and 7 bases from J, with 5 bases between. CDR3 length: 12 residues. The CDR3: CASSQDSNTQYF. For the CDR3, the DNA is TGCGCCAGCAGCCAAGATAGTAATACGCAGTATTTT.

V is TRBV5-6 and J is TRBJ2-3, with 8 bases aligning to TRBD1. CDR3 length equals 17 residues. V lost 2 bases and J lost 2; bases outside the gene matches: 10. CDR1 and CDR2 (germline): SGHDT, YYEEEE. Here the CDR3 DNA reads TGTGCCAGCAGCTTTTGGGACAGGAATACAAACACAGATACGCAGTATTTT. This gives the protein CASSFWDRNTNTDTQYF.

The chain carries TRBV6-5 and TRBJ2-7; a possible D gene is TRBD2 (5 bases). CDR3 size: 13 residues. V lost 0 bases, J lost 5 bases, and 8 bases lay in between. Germline CDR1 is MNHEY and CDR2 is SVGAGI. As DNA, the CDR3 is TGTGCCAGCAGTTACTCACTAGTCCACGAGCAGTACTTC. Amino acids: CASSYSLVHEQYF.

The V gene is TRBV3-1 (or the pseudogene TRBV3-2), the J gene TRBJ1-2, with TRBD1 identical over 8 bases. The germline V gene has CDR1 LGHDT and CDR2 YNNKEL (reference sequence). This CDR3 contains 15 residues. J lost 7 bases, V lost 2 bases, and 9 bases had no gene match. The CDR3 region has the DNA TGTGCCAGCAGCCAACCCCGACGGACAGGGATTGGCTACACCTTC. Protein sequence: CASSQPRRTGIGYTF.

V is TRBV4-1 and J is TRBJ1-2; no definite D call. Germline CDR1 reads MGHRA; CDR2 reads YSYEKL. Trimming pared 1 base from V and 2 bases from J, leaving 11 bases between. The CDR3 spans 15 residues. The CDR3 loop reads CASSQVARINYGYTF. The CDR3 nucleotides read TGCGCCAGCAGCCAAGTTGCCAGGATAAACTATGGCTACACCTTC.

The J gene is TRBJ1-4, the V gene TRBV3-1 (or the pseudogene TRBV3-2); D remains unclear. The V and J ends lost 0 bases and 5 bases respectively, with 13 bases between them. The germline V gene encodes CDR1 LGHDT and CDR2 YNNKEL (reference sequence). The CDR3 is 16 amino acids. The CDR3 reads CASSQDQLARNEKLFF. The CDR3 DNA reads TGTGCCAGCAGCCAAGATCAGCTCGCGAGGAATGAAAAACTGTTTTTT.

Only one count was recorded for this clone. This chain uses TRBV12-5 with TRBJ1-1; D may be TRBD1 (6 bases). Germline CDR1 LGHNT, CDR2 FRNRAP. There are 14 residues in the CDR3. Trimming stripped 3 bases from V and 2 bases from J, with 10 bases between. The CDR3 loop reads CASGLGGSNTEAFF. For the CDR3, the DNA is TGTGCTAGTGGTTTAGGGGGTTCCAACACTGAAGCTTTCTTT.

The rearrangement links TRBV4-2 to TRBJ2-3; 8 nucleotides align to TRBD2. V was pared by 0 bases and J by 4 bases, with 6 bases of the junction left unmatched. CDR3 length: 16 residues. Germline CDR1 reads LGHNA; CDR2 reads YNFKEQ. CDR3 bases: TGTGCCAGCAGCCAAGAGGCGGGGGGTTGGCCAGATACGCAGTATTTT. It yields the protein CASSQEAGGWPDTQYF.

The chain has TRBV24-1 and TRBJ1-1, with 7 nucleotides matching TRBD1. Germline values: CDR1 KGHDR, CDR2 SFDVKD. The CDR3 sequence is 16 residues long. V gave up 7 bases and J gave up 0 bases; unmatched junction bases: 10. CDR3 in amino acids: CATRAGQLLMNTEAFF. The CDR3 DNA is TGTGCCACCAGGGCGGGACAGCTCTTGATGAACACTGAAGCTTTCTTT.

This chain uses TRBV20-1 with TRBJ1-2; 7 nucleotides match TRBD1. CDR1 is DFQATT, CDR2 SNEGSKA, per germline (reference sequence). The CDR3 is made up of 12 amino acids. Germline trimming cut 3 bases from V and 4 bases from J; bases unmatched to any gene: 2. CDR3 DNA sequence: TGCAGTGCTAGTCGGGACAGCTATGGCTACACCTTC. This gives the protein CSASRDSYGYTF.